This T cell receptor beta chain was sequenced for a study of neoadjuvant nivolumab and ipilimumab in lung cancer. Libraries were prepared by immunoSEQ multiplex PCR; TCRdb keeps only in-frame clonotypes and omits some of them. The table lists 30,000 to 45,000 clones, roughly nine tenths of them singletons, with approximately 3.6% in the top ten. The V gene's germline CDR1 is SGHTA and CDR2 FQGTGA. CDR3 length equals 16 residues. The trim removed 3 bases at V and 1 base at J, leaving 3 bases unmatched. The gene calls are TRBV7-3 and TRBJ2-2, with 9 bases identical to TRBD1. Sequenced here: peripheral blood, sampled before neoadjuvant nivolumab, alone or with ipilimumab. The clonotype comes from an adult with non-small cell lung cancer. DNA of the CDR3: TGTGCCAGCAGCTTTGGGGGACAGGGGAACACCGGGGAGCTGTTTTTT. Translating gives CASSFGGQGNTGELFF.